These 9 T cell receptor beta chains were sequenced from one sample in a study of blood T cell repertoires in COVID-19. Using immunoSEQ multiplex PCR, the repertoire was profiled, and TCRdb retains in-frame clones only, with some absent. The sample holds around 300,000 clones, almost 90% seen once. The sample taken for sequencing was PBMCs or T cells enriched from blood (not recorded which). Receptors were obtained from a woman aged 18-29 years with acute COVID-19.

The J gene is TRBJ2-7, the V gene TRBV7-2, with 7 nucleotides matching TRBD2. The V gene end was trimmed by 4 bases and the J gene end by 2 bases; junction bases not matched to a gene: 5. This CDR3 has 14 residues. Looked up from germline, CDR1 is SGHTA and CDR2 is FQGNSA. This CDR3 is CASSSSGIAYEQYF. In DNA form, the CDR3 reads TGTGCCAGCAGCTCGAGCGGGATAGCCTACGAGCAGTACTTC.

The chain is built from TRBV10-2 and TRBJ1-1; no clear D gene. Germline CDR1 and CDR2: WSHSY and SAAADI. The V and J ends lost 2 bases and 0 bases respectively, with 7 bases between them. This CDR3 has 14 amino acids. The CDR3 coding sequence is TGCGCCAGCAGTGAGGATTCTATGAACACTGAAGCTTTCTTT. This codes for CASSEDSMNTEAFF.

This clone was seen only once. CDR3 nucleotides: TGTGCCAGCAGCTACCTGACGGGAGGGGTTAAGACCCAGTACTTC. Translating it yields CASSYLTGGVKTQYF. The chain employs TRBV11-2 and TRBJ2-5; TRBD2 agrees at 8 bases. V shed 4 bases and J 6 bases; nucleotides not matched to a gene: 10. The CDR3 runs to 15 residues. Germline V gives CDR1 SGHAT, CDR2 FQNNGV.

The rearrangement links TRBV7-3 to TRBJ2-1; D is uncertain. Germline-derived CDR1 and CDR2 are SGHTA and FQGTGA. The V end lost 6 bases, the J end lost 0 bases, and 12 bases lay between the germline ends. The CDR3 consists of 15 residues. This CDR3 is CASSIVWSSYNEQFF. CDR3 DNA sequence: TGTGCCAGCAGTATAGTTTGGAGCTCCTACAATGAGCAGTTCTTC.

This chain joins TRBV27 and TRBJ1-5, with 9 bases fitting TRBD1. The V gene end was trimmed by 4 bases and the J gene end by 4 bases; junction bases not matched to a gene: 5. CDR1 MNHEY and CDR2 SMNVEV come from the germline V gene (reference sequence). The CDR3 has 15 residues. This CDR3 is CASSSRTGVNQPQHF. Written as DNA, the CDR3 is TGTGCCAGCAGTTCCCGGACAGGGGTAAATCAGCCCCAGCATTTT.

The CDR3 protein is CASSLLSTDTQYF. Here the CDR3 DNA reads TGTGCCAGCAGCCTCCTAAGCACAGATACGCAGTATTTT. The V gene is TRBV12-3 or TRBV12-4, the J gene TRBJ2-3; no clear D. With 6 bases removed from V and 0 bases from J, the gap between germline ends came to 7 bases. This CDR3 is 13 amino acids long.

Written as DNA, the CDR3 is TGTGCCATCAGGGACAACGAAAACACCATATATTTT. It translates to CAIRDNENTIYF. V and J are TRBV10-3 and TRBJ1-3, with D tentatively TRBD1 (5 bases). Trimming took 6 bases from V and 6 from J, leaving 9 bases between them. CDR1 is ENHRY, CDR2 SYGVKD, per germline. The CDR3 sequence is 12 residues long.

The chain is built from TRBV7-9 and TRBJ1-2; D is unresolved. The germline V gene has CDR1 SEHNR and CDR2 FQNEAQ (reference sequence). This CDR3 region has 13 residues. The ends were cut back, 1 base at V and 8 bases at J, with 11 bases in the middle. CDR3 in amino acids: CASSLVSYEGYTF. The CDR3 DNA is TGTGCCAGCAGCTTAGTCTCATACGAGGGCTACACCTTC.

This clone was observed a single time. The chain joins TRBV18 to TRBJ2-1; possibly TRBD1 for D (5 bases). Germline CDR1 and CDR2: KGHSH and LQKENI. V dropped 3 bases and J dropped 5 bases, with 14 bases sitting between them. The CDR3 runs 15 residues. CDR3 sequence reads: CASSPQGSGDNEQFF. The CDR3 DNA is TGTGCCAGCTCACCTCAGGGTAGTGGGGACAATGAGCAGTTCTTC.